This T cell receptor (beta chain) appears in the sequencing data of a study of human T cells and chemical hapten exposure. Across the study: Upper back patch tests used 0.01% DPC, scored after 6 days. Small pooled library volume differences chiefly drove per-sample TCR yield variation. Points from the study as a whole: Once DPC sensitization occurred, TCRs above 1 in 1000 frequency showed no change. Significantly more large CDR3 similarity clusters were formed by expanded TCRs than by controls.

The sample's time point: patch test 2, 6 weeks after DPC sensitization. Treatment given: therapeutic diphenylcyclopropenone sensitization with weekly scalp DPC. Extraction yielded total RNA from whole blood (unfractionated). TCRdb fed the RACE reads into MiXCR, producing one record per CDR3 protein. The repertoire holds around 42,000 distinct CDR3 sequences, with approximately 10% as singletons. Trimming shortened V by 2 bases and J by 0 bases, and 11 bases separated the two germline ends. The CDR3 covers 16 residues. CDR1 is SEHNR and CDR2 is FQNEAQ in the germline V gene (reference sequence). There are many counts of this clonotype. The antigen is not known.

The sample here was whole blood, taken in connection with sensitization to the hapten diphenylcyclopropenone (DPC). The rearrangement links TRBV7-9 to TRBJ2-1, with D tentatively TRBD1 (7 bases). This TCR was recovered from a woman aged 25 to 39 with alopecia areata. Some clones in this sample may be carry-over from other donors' samples. Here the CDR3 DNA reads TGTGCCAGCAGCTTACAGGGGGGTATCTCCTACAATGAGCAGTTCTTC. It yields the protein CASSLQGGISYNEQFF.